This TCR beta chain was recovered during a study of T cells in Graves' hyperthyroidism and ophthalmopathy. General study points: Appearing also in blood were most of the thyroid clonotypes expanded above 0.001.

Amplified regions were TCR beta CDR3 sequences from RNA transcripts. HTBI primers drove first-round RT-PCR of the TCR CDR3. One entry per CDR3 protein results from TCRdb running MiXCR on the multiplex PCR reads. The repertoire includes about 570,000 distinct CDR3 sequences, around 15% of them detected once, and around 14% sits in the top ten. This clonotype turned up a few times. Its antigen remains unidentified. The V segment lost 3 bases and the J segment 4 bases; nucleotides outside the gene matches: 7. The CDR3 loop spans 16 amino acids. Germline CDR1 and CDR2: SGDLS and YYNGEE. This receptor was identified in a woman in her thirties or forties with Graves' hyperthyroidism. The sample was blood. The chain combines TRBV9 with TRBJ1-6; the match to TRBD1 covers 7 bases. The CDR3 here is CASSDEGGPYNSPLHF. The CDR3 region has the DNA TGTGCCAGCAGCGACGAAGGGGGCCCGTATAATTCACCCCTCCACTTT. Full variable domain (outside the CDR3, taken from reference TRBV9 and TRBJ1-6): DSGVTQTPKHLITATGQRVTLRCSPRSGDLSVYWYQQSLDQGLQFLIQYYNGEERAKGNILERFSAQQFPDLHSELNLSSLELGDSALYFCASSDEGGPYNSPLHFGNGTRLTVT.